The 15 T cell receptor beta chains below were found in one sample sequenced in a study of Graves' ophthalmopathy and Graves' hyperthyroidism. RNA transcripts yielded amplified TCR beta CDR3 regions. RT-PCR in the first round used HTBI primers; a second-round multiplex PCR followed. TCRdb reprocessed the multiplex PCR reads via MiXCR and lists one record per CDR3 protein. The data show a few hundred thousand distinct CDR3 sequences, about 17% seen once. Sequencing was performed on peripheral blood. The source is an adult woman with stable Graves' hyperthyroidism.

This clonotype was seen ten or more times. The chain recombines TRBV15 with TRBJ1-1; D ambiguous. There are 13 residues in the CDR3. Germline V lookup: CDR1 LNHNV, CDR2 YYDKDF (reference sequence). V was clipped by 5 bases and J by 4 bases, with 11 bases between them. The CDR3 DNA sequence: TGTGCCACCAGCGGAGGGCCCAGCACTGAAGCTTTCTTT. It encodes CATSGGPSTEAFF. The full variable domain, rest sourced from reference TRBV15 and TRBJ1-1, is DAMVIQNPRYQVTQFGKPVTLSCSQTLNHNVMYWYQQKSSQAPKLLFHYYDKDFNNEADTPDNFQSRRPNTSFCFLDIRSPGLGDTAMYLCATSGGPSTEAFFGQGTRLTVV.

The chain has TRBV12-3 or TRBV12-4 and TRBJ2-7; D unclear. V lost 5 bases and J 8 bases, leaving 10 bases between the germline ends. The CDR3 length is 11 residues. The CDR3 DNA reads as TGTGCCAGCAGTGACCTCCCCAAGCAGTACTTC. As protein: CASSDLPKQYF.

This clonotype was seen ten or more times. The chain has TRBV4-1 and TRBJ1-1; 8 bases line up with TRBD1. Trimming removed 6 bases from V and 1 base from J; junction bases left unmatched: 7. The CDR3 sequence is 15 residues long. Germline V gives CDR1 MGHRA, CDR2 YSYEKL. The CDR3, as DNA: TGCGCCAGCAGACAAAGCGGACAGGGGAACACTGAAGCTTTCTTT. This codes for CASRQSGQGNTEAFF.

Ten or more counts support this clonotype. The gene calls are TRBV6-5 and TRBJ2-5; possibly TRBD1 for D (6 bases). CDR1 and CDR2 (germline): MNHEY, SVGAGI. This CDR3 is 15 amino acids long. V lost 0 bases to trimming and J lost 0 bases, with 8 bases between them. The CDR3 DNA reads TGTGCCAGCAGTTACTCCGGGACAAACCAAGAGACCCAGTACTTC. Translating gives CASSYSGTNQETQYF.

At least ten counts were recorded for this clonotype. The chain links TRBV28 to TRBJ2-5; no clear D. CDR1 MDHEN and CDR2 SYDVKM come from the germline V gene. The length of the CDR3 is 13 residues. V dropped 1 base and J dropped 9 bases, with 12 bases sitting between them. CDR3: CASSLFLAESQYF. In DNA form, the CDR3 reads TGTGCCAGCAGTTTATTTTTGGCGGAGTCCCAGTACTTC.

This clonotype appeared many times. V is TRBV27 and J is TRBJ1-2; unclear D gene. Trimming stripped 3 bases from V and 2 bases from J, with 22 bases between. The CDR3 has 18 residues. Germline-derived CDR1 and CDR2 are MNHEY and SMNVEV (reference sequence). CDR3 region: CASSFNWPPTTGNYGYTF. The CDR3, as DNA: TGTGCCAGCAGTTTTAACTGGCCACCAACCACTGGCAACTATGGCTACACCTTC.

This clonotype occurred many times. The chain is built from TRBV6-1 and TRBJ2-2; 11 bases fit TRBD2. V shed 2 bases, J shed 9 bases, and the junction held 8 bases outside the gene matches. This CDR3 is built from 16 residues. Germline-derived CDR1 and CDR2 are MNHNS and SASEGT. In DNA, the CDR3 is TGTGCCAGCAGTGAACAGACTAGCGGGATGGCCCGGGAGCTGTTTTTT. Translation gives CASSEQTSGMARELFF.

This clonotype was observed at least ten times. The chain employs TRBV4-1 and TRBJ1-1; D is undetermined. This CDR3 spans 16 amino acids. CDR1 is MGHRA and CDR2 is YSYEKL in the germline V gene. With 1 base removed from V and 0 bases from J, the gap between germline ends came to 12 bases. This CDR3 reads CASSQGDPILNTEAFF. In DNA form, the CDR3 reads TGCGCCAGCAGCCAAGGGGATCCAATTTTGAACACTGAAGCTTTCTTT.

The table lists this clonotype with many counts. V usage is TRBV7-2 and J usage is TRBJ2-7, with 7 bases lining up with TRBD1. The germline V gene has CDR1 SGHTA and CDR2 FQGNSA. J gave up 5 bases and V 5 bases, and 12 bases lay outside the gene matches. The CDR3 spans 15 residues. The CDR3 spells CASSADRFGRDEQYF. CDR3 in DNA: TGTGCCAGCAGCGCGGACAGGTTCGGTCGGGACGAGCAGTACTTC.

This clonotype was seen just once. A much larger clone lies a single base off, so this may be a read error. V and J are TRBV6-1 and TRBJ1-2; D remains ambiguous. CDR1 is MNHNS, CDR2 SASEGT, per germline. The CDR3 runs 16 residues. CDR3 residues: CASSPGPARTNYCYTF. CDR3 nucleotide sequence: TGTGCCAGCAGTCCCGGGCCCGCGAGAACTAACTATTGCTACACCTTC.

The chain uses TRBV6-4 and TRBJ1-1; D gene ambiguous. Germline CDR1 is MRHNA and CDR2 is SNTAGT. Trimming removed 3 bases at V and 5 bases at J, with 13 bases between. The CDR3 covers 14 residues. The CDR3 here is CASSESEGGTEAFF. The CDR3 region has the DNA TGTGCCAGCAGTGAAAGCGAGGGTGGGACTGAAGCTTTCTTT.

Ten or more counts support this clonotype. This chain uses TRBV6-1 with TRBJ2-7, with D perhaps matching TRBD2 (5 bases). The germline gives CDR1 MNHNS, CDR2 SASEGT. V lost 6 bases and J 0 bases, leaving 15 bases between the germline ends. The CDR3 contains 15 residues. This chain's CDR3 is CASSHPGISSYEQYF. The CDR3 coding sequence is TGTGCCAGCAGCCACCCCGGGATCAGCTCCTACGAGCAGTACTTC.

This clonotype was recorded at least ten times. CDR3 amino acids: CASSPRGGSRIYEQYF. The CDR3 DNA follows: TGTGCCAGCAGTCCCCGGGGGGGCAGCCGAATCTACGAGCAGTACTTC. The chain employs TRBV12-3 or TRBV12-4 and TRBJ2-7; 8 bases are a match to TRBD2. V was pared by 5 bases and J by 3 bases, with 12 bases of the junction left unmatched. The CDR3 totals 16 residues.

This clonotype was seen repeatedly, ten times or more. The chain joins TRBV28 to TRBJ1-2; TRBD1 agrees at 10 bases. After removal of 4 bases from V and 0 bases from J, the junction contained 11 bases not matched to a gene. Germline CDR1 is MDHEN and CDR2 is SYDVKM. The CDR3 extends over 18 amino acids. The CDR3 bases are TGTGCCAGCAGTTACCCTCGGGACAGGGGTAGGGCTAACTATGGCTACACCTTC. Protein sequence: CASSYPRDRGRANYGYTF.

This clonotype was found many times. V and J are TRBV28 and TRBJ1-5; D perhaps matches TRBD1 (6 bases). Trimming pared 2 bases from V and 3 bases from J, leaving 11 bases between. Looked up from germline, CDR1 is MDHEN and CDR2 is SYDVKM. This CDR3 has 15 amino acids. CDR3 amino acids: CASSLGGQSNQPQHF. Written as DNA, the CDR3 is TGTGCCAGCAGTTTAGGAGGACAGTCCAATCAGCCCCAGCATTTT. The full variable domain, completed using reference TRBV28 and TRBJ1-5, is DVKVTQSSRYLVKRTGEKVFLECVQDMDHENMFWYRQDPGLGLRLIYFSYDVKMKEKGDIPEGYSVSREKKERFSLILESASTNQTSMYLCASSLGGQSNQPQHFGDGTRLSIL.